These 5 T cell receptor beta chains share one sample of origin, sequenced in a study of cytomegalovirus exposure and HLA in healthy donors. Primers: 60 Vbeta forward and 13 Jbeta reverse. Data came from immunoSEQ multiplex PCR; TCRdb stores just in-frame clones and leaves some out. Of approximately 93,000 clones listed, approximately 72% are singletons. The sample was PBMCs. These receptors were taken from a woman between 40 and 55 years old in good health and CMV-seronegative.

As concerns this clone: The sample carries other DNA sequences with the same CDR3. The rearrangement uses TRBV7-2 and TRBJ2-7; 9 bases fit TRBD2. This CDR3 spans 16 amino acids. Germline V lookup: CDR1 SGHTA, CDR2 FQGNSA. With 0 bases clipped from V and 2 bases from J, the junction kept 5 bases outside the gene matches. DNA of the CDR3: TGTGCCAGCAGCTTAGCCCGACTAGCGGATACCTACGAGCAGTACTTC. Translating it yields CASSLARLADTYEQYF.

The chain carries TRBV12-5 and TRBJ2-6; D is uncertain. Trimming shortened V by 1 base and J by 2 bases, and 6 bases separated the two germline ends. This CDR3 contains 15 residues. Germline V gene data show CDR1 as LGHNT and CDR2 as FRNRAP. CDR3: CASGLDPTGANVLTF. The CDR3 DNA is TGTGCTAGTGGTTTGGACCCTACTGGGGCCAACGTCCTGACTTTC.

CDR3 in amino acids: CASSLTSAGGYEQYF. The CDR3 DNA sequence: TGTGCCAGCAGCTTAACATCGGCGGGGGGCTACGAGCAGTACTTC. This sequence joins TRBV7-3 and TRBJ2-7, with TRBD2 identical over 8 bases. Germline-derived CDR1 and CDR2 are SGHTA and FQGTGA. Trimming at V came to 0 bases and at J to 3 bases, leaving 4 bases not matched to a gene. This CDR3 contains 15 residues.

J is TRBJ2-7 and V is TRBV27; D is perhaps TRBD2 (7 bases). Germline CDR1 and CDR2: MNHEY and SMNVEV (reference sequence). This CDR3 has 18 amino acids. V was shortened by 2 bases and J by 0 bases, with 20 bases between the two germline ends. CDR3 region: CASSLRGGARVSSYEQYF. The DNA for the CDR3 is TGTGCCAGCAGTTTAAGAGGGGGGGCCAGGGTCAGCTCCTACGAGCAGTACTTC.

CDR3 in DNA: TGTGCCAGCAGCTTTTTCGCGAACACCGGGGAGCTGTTTTTT. Translated, it gives CASSFFANTGELFF. The rearrangement uses TRBV7-8 and TRBJ2-2; D unresolved. V lost 3 bases and J 0 bases, leaving 5 bases between the germline ends. CDR1 is SGHVS and CDR2 is FQNEAQ in the germline V gene. The CDR3 extends over 14 amino acids.